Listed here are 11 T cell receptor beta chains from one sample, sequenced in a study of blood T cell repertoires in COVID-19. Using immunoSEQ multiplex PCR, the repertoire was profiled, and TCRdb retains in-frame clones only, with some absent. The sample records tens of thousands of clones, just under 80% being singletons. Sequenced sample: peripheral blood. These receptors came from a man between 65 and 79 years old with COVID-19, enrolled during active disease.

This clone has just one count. The chain's CDR3 is CASRRTGKEPYEQYF. The DNA of the CDR3 is TGTGCCAGCAGGAGGACAGGGAAAGAACCCTACGAGCAGTACTTC. V usage is TRBV11-2 and J usage is TRBJ2-7; 8 nucleotides align to TRBD1. CDR1 and CDR2 (germline): SGHAT, FQNNGV. The CDR3 contains 15 residues. V shed 6 bases, J shed 2 bases, and the junction held 9 bases outside the gene matches.

The CDR3 sequence is CASSGTIGQGVGEKLFF. CDR3 coding DNA: TGTGCCAGCAGCGGGACTATCGGACAGGGTGTAGGGGAAAAACTGTTTTTT. The chain recombines TRBV3-1 (or the pseudogene TRBV3-2) with TRBJ1-4, with 8 bases aligning to TRBD1. Trimming cost V 5 bases and J 8 bases; bases outside gene matches: 16. Germline V gene data show CDR1 as LGHDT and CDR2 as YNNKEL (reference sequence). The CDR3 is 17 residues long.

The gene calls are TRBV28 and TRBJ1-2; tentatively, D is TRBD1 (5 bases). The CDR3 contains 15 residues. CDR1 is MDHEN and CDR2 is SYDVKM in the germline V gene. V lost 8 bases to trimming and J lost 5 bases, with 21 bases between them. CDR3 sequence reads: CASGAVLAPPYGYTF. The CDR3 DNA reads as TGTGCCAGCGGGGCTGTCCTGGCCCCGCCTTATGGCTACACCTTC.

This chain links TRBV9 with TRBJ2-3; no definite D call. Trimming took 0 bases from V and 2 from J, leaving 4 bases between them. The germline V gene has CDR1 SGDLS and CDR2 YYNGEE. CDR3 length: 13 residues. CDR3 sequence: CASSVAYTDTQYF. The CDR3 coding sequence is TGTGCCAGCAGCGTAGCTTACACAGATACGCAGTATTTT.

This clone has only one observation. The CDR3 here is CASSSYRDPYNEQFF. For the CDR3, the DNA is TGTGCCAGCAGCTCTTACAGGGACCCCTACAATGAGCAGTTCTTC. The chain has TRBV3-1 (or the pseudogene TRBV3-2) and TRBJ2-1, with a weak D call TRBD1 (6 bases). V lost 5 bases and J 2 bases, leaving 13 bases between the germline ends. This CDR3 spans 15 amino acids. Germline values: CDR1 LGHDT, CDR2 YNNKEL (reference sequence).

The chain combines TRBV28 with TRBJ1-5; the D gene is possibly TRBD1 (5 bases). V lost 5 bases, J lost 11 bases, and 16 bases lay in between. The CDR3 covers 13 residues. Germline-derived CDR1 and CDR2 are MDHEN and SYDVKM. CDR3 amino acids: CASSTTQVLAQHF. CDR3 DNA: TGTGCCAGCAGTACGACACAGGTTCTGGCCCAGCATTTT.

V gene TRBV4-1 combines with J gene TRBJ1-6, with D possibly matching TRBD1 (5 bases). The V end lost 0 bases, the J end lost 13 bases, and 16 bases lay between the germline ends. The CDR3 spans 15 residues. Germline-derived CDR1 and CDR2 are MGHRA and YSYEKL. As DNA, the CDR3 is TGCGCCAGCAGCCAAGAGGGGGGGGGAGTACTCCCCCTCCACTTT. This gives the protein CASSQEGGGVLPLHF.

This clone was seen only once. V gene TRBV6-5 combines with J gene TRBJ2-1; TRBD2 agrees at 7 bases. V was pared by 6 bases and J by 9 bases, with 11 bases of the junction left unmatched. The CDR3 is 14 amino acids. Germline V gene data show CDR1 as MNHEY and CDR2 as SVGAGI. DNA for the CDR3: TGTGCCAGCAGGCGGGAGTTAGGCCTCGGTGAGCAGTTCTTC. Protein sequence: CASRRELGLGEQFF.

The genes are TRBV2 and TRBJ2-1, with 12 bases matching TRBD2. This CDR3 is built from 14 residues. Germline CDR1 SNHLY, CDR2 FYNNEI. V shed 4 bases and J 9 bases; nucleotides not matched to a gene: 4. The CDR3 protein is CASSATSGSSEQFF. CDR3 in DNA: TGTGCCAGCAGTGCGACTAGCGGGAGTAGTGAGCAGTTCTTC.

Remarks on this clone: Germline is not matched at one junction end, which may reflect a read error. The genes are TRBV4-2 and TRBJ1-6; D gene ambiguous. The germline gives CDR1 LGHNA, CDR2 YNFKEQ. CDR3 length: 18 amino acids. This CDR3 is CASSQDRVRSSYNSLLHF. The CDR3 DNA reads TGTGCCAGCAGCCAAGATCGGGTGAGGAGCTCCTATAATTCACTCCTCCACTTT.

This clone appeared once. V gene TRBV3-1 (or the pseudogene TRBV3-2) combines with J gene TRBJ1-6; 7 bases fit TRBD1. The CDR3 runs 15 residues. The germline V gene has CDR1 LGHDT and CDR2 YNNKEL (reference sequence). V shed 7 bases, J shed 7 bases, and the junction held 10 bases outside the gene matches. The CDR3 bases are TGTGCCAGCAAGAGCGAAGGGACAGCGAATTCACCCCTCCACTTT. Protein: CASKSEGTANSPLHF.